Sequencing of this TCR beta chain was carried out in a study of vaccination effects on CD4 cells after COVID-19. This table comes from immunoSEQ multiplex PCR, and its TCRdb copy is limited to in-frame clones, with some not included. In the table there are tens of thousands of clones, 67% of which are singletons. In regard to this clone: Its specificity is unknown.

Unmatched junction bases numbered 4, after V lost 6 bases and J lost 4 bases. Germline-derived CDR1 and CDR2 are MNHEY and SVGAGI. This CDR3 spans 13 amino acids. After roughly eleven days in culture, the CD4+ T cells were isolated. All vaccine recipients tested negative for nucleocapsid antibodies and had never contracted SARS-CoV-2 infection. Half the medium was replaced with IL-2 medium on days 3 and 7. Sequences were derived from CD4+ T cells from PBMCs cultured without peptide, sampled before COVID-19 vaccination. This receptor was identified in a human donor who received a COVID-19 vaccine. The chain has TRBV6-5 and TRBJ1-1, with TRBD1 matching 8 bases. DNA of the CDR3: TGTGCCAGCAGGAAAACAGGGGGCACTGAAGCTTTCTTT. Residues: CASRKTGGTEAFF.